The 14 T cell receptor beta chains reported below all come from one sample, sequenced in a study of T cells in Graves' hyperthyroidism and ophthalmopathy. Using RNA transcripts as the source, TCR beta CDR3 regions were amplified. RT-PCR in the first round (using the HTBI primer set) targeted the TCR CDR3. TCRdb re-called the multiplex PCR reads through MiXCR, storing one row per CDR3 protein. The table records approximately 620,000 distinct CDR3 sequences, about 15% of them present only once. Material: blood. The source of these receptors is a young woman with Graves' hyperthyroidism that later progressed to Graves' ophthalmopathy.

The gene calls are TRBV9 and TRBJ1-4; D is unresolved. CDR1 and CDR2 from the germline V gene are SGDLS and YYNGEE. Trimming cost V 0 bases and J 5 bases, with 11 bases left between them. This CDR3 spans 15 amino acids. CDR3 coding DNA: TGTGCCAGCAGCGTAGCTCCACAGCAGAATGAAAAACTGTTTTTT. Translation gives CASSVAPQQNEKLFF.

The CDR3 sequence: CASSPPSNTDTQYF. The CDR3 region has the DNA TGTGCCAGCAGCCCCCCAAGCAACACAGATACGCAGTATTTT. V is TRBV7-8 and J is TRBJ2-3; D gene uncertain. The CDR3 extends over 14 amino acids. Deletions cut 5 bases from V and 2 bases from J, with 11 bases between. Germline V CDR1 and CDR2: SGHVS, FQNEAQ.

The rearrangement joins TRBV19 to TRBJ2-6; TRBD1 agrees at 11 bases. Germline V gives CDR1 LNHDA, CDR2 SQIVND (reference sequence). V was clipped by 5 bases and J by 4 bases; unmatched bases: 7. CDR3 length: 17 amino acids. The CDR3 sequence is CASSPGQGVLGANVLTF. The DNA for the CDR3 is TGTGCCAGTAGTCCGGGACAGGGGGTTCTCGGGGCCAACGTCCTGACTTTC.

This rearrangement joins TRBV11-2 to TRBJ2-3; D call uncertain. Germline values: CDR1 SGHAT, CDR2 FQNNGV. The V end lost 3 bases, the J end lost 2 bases, and 12 bases lay between the germline ends. The CDR3 totals 15 residues. CDR3 nucleotides: TGTGCCAGCAGCTTCTCCCGAGCTCTCACAGATACGCAGTATTTT. It translates to CASSFSRALTDTQYF.

At least ten counts were recorded for this clonotype. The chain combines TRBV3-1 with TRBJ2-7, with 7 bases aligning to TRBD1. V lost 4 bases and J lost 6; bases outside the gene matches: 6. CDR3 length equals 13 residues. Per the germline V gene, CDR1 is LGHDT and CDR2 is YNNKEL (reference sequence). The CDR3 region is CASSPYRGREQYF. CDR3 nucleotides: TGTGCCAGCAGCCCTTACAGGGGACGCGAGCAGTACTTC.

This clonotype was detected many times. The rearrangement links TRBV30 to TRBJ2-7; D is ambiguous. The CDR3 has 12 residues. With 2 bases removed from V and 2 bases from J, the gap between germline ends came to 7 bases. Germline V gene data show CDR1 as GTSNPN and CDR2 as SVGIG (reference sequence). The CDR3 sequence is CAWSRLPYEQYF. For the CDR3, the DNA is TGTGCCTGGAGTAGACTCCCCTACGAGCAGTACTTC.

This clonotype has a count of ten or more. The V call is TRBV19, the J call TRBJ2-7; TRBD1 agrees at 11 bases. CDR3 length: 15 amino acids. The germline gives CDR1 LNHDA, CDR2 SQIVND (reference sequence). J lost 2 bases, V lost 3 bases, and 3 bases had no gene match. CDR3 DNA sequence: TGTGCCAGTAGTATCGGACAGGGGGCTGCCTACGAGCAGTACTTC. Protein product: CASSIGQGAAYEQYF.

This clonotype was recorded a few times. The J gene is TRBJ2-7, the V gene TRBV4-1; D is perhaps TRBD1 (5 bases). Trimming pared 0 bases from V and 2 bases from J, leaving 8 bases between. The V gene's germline CDR1 is MGHRA and CDR2 YSYEKL. The CDR3 has 14 amino acids. This chain's CDR3 is CASSQEDRAYEQYF. In DNA, the CDR3 is TGCGCCAGCAGCCAAGAAGACAGAGCCTACGAGCAGTACTTC.

This clonotype was seen only a few times. The chain joins TRBV13 to TRBJ2-3, with D perhaps assigned TRBD1 or TRBD2 (6 bases each). In germline, CDR1 is PRHDT, CDR2 FYEKMQ (reference sequence). V gave up 8 bases and J gave up 2 bases, with 11 bases separating them. The CDR3 is 13 residues long. The DNA of the CDR3 is TGTGCCAGCTCCCGGGGGCTCACAGATACGCAGTATTTT. Its translation is CASSRGLTDTQYF.

This sequence joins TRBV25-1 and TRBJ2-1, with 10 positions matching TRBD2. Germline CDR1 and CDR2: MGHDK and SYGVNS. V lost 3 bases to trimming and J lost 2 bases; unmatched junction nucleotides: 4. The CDR3 runs 16 residues. The CDR3 nucleotides are TGTGCCAGCAGTGAGGCTAGCGGGGGTGCCTACAATGAGCAGTTCTTC. This encodes CASSEASGGAYNEQFF. Full variable domain (missing parts from reference TRBV25-1 and TRBJ2-1): EADIYQTPRYLVIGTGKKITLECSQTMGHDKMYWYQQDPGMELHLIHYSYGVNSTEKGDLSSESTVSRIRTEHFPLTLESARPSHTSQYLCASSEASGGAYNEQFFGPGTRLTVL.

Comment on this clonotype: A much larger clone differs by one base, so this may be a read error. CDR3 nucleotides: TGTGCCAGCAGCCTGGGACTATCGGGAGGGCCAAGCGAGCAGTACTTC. Encoded protein: CASSLGLSGGPSEQYF. The chain combines TRBV5-4 with TRBJ2-7; the match to TRBD2 covers 8 bases. CDR3 length: 16 residues. Trimming at V came to 4 bases and at J to 6 bases, leaving 15 bases not matched to a gene. Germline V CDR1 and CDR2: SGHNT, YYREEE (reference sequence).

The chain uses TRBV4-3 and TRBJ2-3; 9 bases match TRBD1. The CDR3 is 16 amino acids. J lost 5 bases, V lost 2 bases, and 8 bases had no gene match. Germline V CDR1 and CDR2: LGHNA, YSLEER. CDR3 in amino acids: CASSQLGQGGGDTQYF. As DNA, the CDR3 is TGCGCCAGCAGCCAATTGGGACAGGGCGGCGGAGATACGCAGTATTTT.

This clonotype showed up many times. The chain joins TRBV10-3 to TRBJ2-3; 11 nucleotides align to TRBD2. Unmatched junction bases numbered 2, after V lost 4 bases and J lost 5 bases. The germline gives CDR1 ENHRY, CDR2 SYGVKD. The CDR3 length is 14 residues. CDR3 DNA: TGTGCCATCAGTGTAGGACTAGCGGGAGATACGCAGTATTTT. This encodes CAISVGLAGDTQYF.

The V gene is TRBV6-2 or TRBV6-3, the J gene TRBJ2-1, with TRBD1 identical over 11 bases. Germline trimming cut 2 bases from V and 8 bases from J; bases unmatched to any gene: 5. CDR3 size: 15 residues. In germline, CDR1 is MNHEY, CDR2 SVGEGT. The CDR3 region is CASSYAGQGADEQFF. CDR3 nucleotide sequence: TGTGCCAGCAGTTACGCAGGACAGGGGGCGGATGAGCAGTTCTTC.